Only a few counts were recorded for the clone carrying this T cell receptor beta chain. The sample has other DNA sequences that encode this CDR3 too. The sample originates from a study of cytomegalovirus exposure and HLA in healthy donors. Germline values: CDR1 SGHTA, CDR2 FQGNSA. The CDR3 length is 14 residues. V dropped 2 bases and J dropped 0 bases, with 8 bases sitting between them. Researchers ran the PCR with 60 Vbeta and 13 Jbeta primers. Generated by immunoSEQ multiplex PCR, the TCRdb table keeps only in-frame clones and is missing some. The sample includes about 95,000 clones, about 71% of them seen just once.

The sample consisted of PBMCs. The clonotype comes from a man aged 55 to 70 in good health and CMV-seronegative. The genes are TRBV7-2 and TRBJ2-7, with D tentatively TRBD1 (5 bases). The CDR3 DNA reads TGTGCCAGCAGCTTACCAGGGTCCTCCTACGAGCAGTACTTC. Protein product: CASSLPGSSYEQYF.